The 16 T cell receptor beta chains presented below share a single source sample, sequenced in a study of OX40 agonist ivuxolimab in advanced cancers. Profiled with immunoSEQ multiplex PCR; TCRdb holds only in-frame clones, not every one. Of more than 9,000 clones listed, 69% are singletons. The source material was CD4+ or CD8+ T cells sorted from blood, sampled in a trial of the OX40 agonist ivuxolimab. The receptor set was obtained from an adult with an advanced solid tumor such as melanoma, head and neck, liver or kidney cancer.

This clone has a handful of counts. CDR3 sequence (DNA): TGTGCCAGCAGTTTGGGGACAGGGGTTCAGCCCCAGCATTTT. This translates into CASSLGTGVQPQHF. The chain has TRBV28 and TRBJ1-5, with 10 bases that match TRBD1. The ends lost 3 bases at V and 6 bases at J; junction bases unmatched: 2. The V gene's germline CDR1 is MDHEN and CDR2 SYDVKM. This CDR3 spans 14 amino acids. The full variable domain, completed using reference TRBV28 and TRBJ1-5, is DVKVTQSSRYLVKRTGEKVFLECVQDMDHENMFWYRQDPGLGLRLIYFSYDVKMKEKGDIPEGYSVSREKKERFSLILESASTNQTSMYLCASSLGTGVQPQHFGDGTRLSIL.

The chain couples TRBV18 to TRBJ2-5; D may match TRBD1 or TRBD2 (5 bases each). Per germline, CDR1 KGHSH and CDR2 LQKENI. V lost 2 bases, J lost 3 bases, and 22 bases lay in between. There are 18 residues in the CDR3. The CDR3 DNA follows: TGTGCCAGCTCACCAGGTTCAGTCTCGAGGGGTTGGGAAGAGACCCAGTACTTC. Amino acids: CASSPGSVSRGWEETQYF.

This chain uses TRBV7-6 with TRBJ2-7; D may correspond to TRBD1 or TRBD2 (6 bases each). This CDR3 contains 14 residues. The germline V gene encodes CDR1 SGHVS and CDR2 FNYEAQ. The V and J ends lost 3 bases and 2 bases respectively, with 11 bases between them. CDR3 region: CASSLGRGPYEQYF. The CDR3 DNA follows: TGTGCCAGCAGCTTGGGTCGGGGGCCCTACGAGCAGTACTTC.

The rearrangement uses TRBV28 and TRBJ1-5; unclear D gene. Germline values: CDR1 MDHEN, CDR2 SYDVKM. The CDR3 contains 15 residues. The V and J ends lost 2 bases and 1 base respectively, with 9 bases between them. CDR3 in amino acids: CASSLMAFSNQPQHF. The DNA for the CDR3 is TGTGCCAGCAGTTTAATGGCCTTCAGCAATCAGCCCCAGCATTTT.

The gene calls are TRBV6-6 and TRBJ2-3; D perhaps matches TRBD2 (5 bases). V dropped 2 bases and J dropped 6 bases, with 12 bases sitting between them. The germline V gene encodes CDR1 MNHNY and CDR2 SVGAGI (reference sequence). The length of the CDR3 is 14 residues. CDR3 nucleotide sequence: TGTGCCAGCAGTTACGGAGAGGGTACGGATACGCAGTATTTT. It translates to CASSYGEGTDTQYF.

The chain recombines TRBV2 with TRBJ2-7; D unresolved. Trimming left V 5 bases short and J 1 base short, with 9 bases between. In germline, CDR1 is SNHLY, CDR2 FYNNEI. CDR3 length: 13 residues. Here the CDR3 DNA reads TGTGCCAGCAGTCCCTATATTTCCTACGAGCAGTACTTC. It yields the protein CASSPYISYEQYF.

This clone was counted between two and nine times. The CDR3 here is CASSRDLGERQYF. The CDR3 DNA sequence: TGTGCCAGCAGCCGGGACCTAGGGGAAAGGCAGTACTTC. The V and J genes are TRBV4-2 and TRBJ2-7, with D perhaps given as TRBD1 or TRBD2 (5 bases each). The CDR3 totals 13 residues. Trimming took off 4 bases at V and 9 bases at J, with 16 bases between the two ends. The germline V gene has CDR1 LGHNA and CDR2 YNFKEQ.

The chain uses TRBV6-4 and TRBJ2-2; TRBD1 might be the D (6 bases). Germline V gene sequence: CDR1 MRHNA, CDR2 SNTAGT. V was shortened by 5 bases and J by 2 bases, with 15 bases between the two germline ends. The length of the CDR3 is 16 residues. The chain's CDR3 is CASSYFGRGNTGELFF. For the CDR3, the DNA is TGTGCCAGCAGTTATTTTGGCAGGGGTAACACCGGGGAGCTGTTTTTT.

The rearrangement joins TRBV5-1 to TRBJ2-3, with a tentative D call TRBD2 (7 bases). V was shortened by 0 bases and J by 3 bases, with 11 bases between the two germline ends. The CDR3 runs to 15 residues. Germline CDR1 reads SGHRS; CDR2 reads YFSETQ. The CDR3 DNA reads as TGCGCCAGCAGCTTGGAGGGGGGGCAAACAGATACGCAGTATTTT. It is translated as CASSLEGGQTDTQYF.

The chain has TRBV19 and TRBJ1-1; 8 positions agree with TRBD1. Losses at the gene ends were 4 bases for V and 6 bases for J; bases not matched to a gene: 10. CDR3 size: 15 residues. CDR1 LNHDA and CDR2 SQIVND come from the germline V gene (reference sequence). CDR3 in amino acids: CASSTVDREDPEAFF. The CDR3 bases are TGTGCCAGTAGTACCGTGGACAGGGAAGACCCTGAAGCTTTCTTT. Full variable domain (remainder filled in from reference TRBV19 and TRBJ1-1): DGGITQSPKYLFRKEGQNVTLSCEQNLNHDAMYWYRQDPGQGLRLIYYSQIVNDFQKGDIAEGYSVSREKKESFPLTVTSAQKNPTAFYLCASSTVDREDPEAFFGQGTRLTVV.

This chain uses TRBV7-8 with TRBJ2-7, with TRBD1 matching over 7 bases. V lost 1 base to trimming and J lost 1 base; unmatched junction nucleotides: 4. CDR3 size: 15 residues. Germline CDR1 SGHVS, CDR2 FQNEAQ. The CDR3 loop is CASSLGTGHSYEQYF. CDR3 sequence (DNA): TGTGCCAGCAGCTTAGGGACAGGTCATTCCTACGAGCAGTACTTC.

This rearrangement joins TRBV6-6 to TRBJ1-2, with 8 bases that match TRBD1. The CDR3 is made up of 15 amino acids. Trimming took 4 bases from V and 6 from J; bases not matched to a gene: 10. CDR1 and CDR2 (germline): MNHNY, SVGAGI (reference sequence). The CDR3 DNA reads TGTGCCAGCAGTTTTCTTCCAGGGGGCTCGGATGGCTACACCTTC. Its translation: CASSFLPGGSDGYTF.

The J gene is TRBJ2-1, the V gene TRBV2; 9 nucleotides match TRBD1. Germline V gene lookup returns CDR1 SNHLY and CDR2 FYNNEI. V lost 1 base and J lost 10; bases outside the gene matches: 11. The CDR3 contains 16 residues. CDR3 sequence: CASSEDLVTGGVEQFF. Written as DNA, the CDR3 is TGTGCCAGCAGTGAAGATCTGGTGACAGGGGGAGTCGAGCAGTTCTTC.

The chain carries TRBV29-1 and TRBJ2-3; D might be TRBD2 (5 bases). Trimming pared 7 bases from V and 4 bases from J, leaving 18 bases between. CDR1 is SQVTM, CDR2 ANQGSEA, per germline. The CDR3 is 14 amino acids. The CDR3 DNA sequence: TGCAGCGCCGTCGGCGGGTCCCGGGCAGATACGCAGTATTTT. It encodes CSAVGGSRADTQYF.

The V gene is TRBV6-4, the J gene TRBJ2-2; possible D gene TRBD1, 6 bases. This CDR3 spans 13 amino acids. V was shortened by 2 bases and J by 7 bases, with 8 bases between the two germline ends. Germline values: CDR1 MRHNA, CDR2 SNTAGT. CDR3 region: CASSDGGHGELFF. The CDR3 DNA reads as TGTGCCAGCAGTGACGGGGGACACGGGGAGCTGTTTTTT.

The chain employs TRBV19 and TRBJ1-2; 7 nucleotides match TRBD1. The V segment lost 3 bases and the J segment 5 bases; nucleotides outside the gene matches: 9. CDR3 size: 15 residues. CDR1 LNHDA and CDR2 SQIVND come from the germline V gene (reference sequence). The CDR3 reads CASSIPGQVAYGYTF. The CDR3, as DNA: TGTGCCAGTAGTATTCCCGGACAGGTGGCTTATGGCTACACCTTC.